Here is one T cell receptor (beta chain) with its context. Its antigen is unidentified. V was cut by 7 bases and J by 0 bases, with 12 bases left in between. Germline loops: CDR1 LNHDA, CDR2 SQIVND (reference sequence). The CDR3 loop spans 15 amino acids. This entry belongs to a study of T cell responses to AZD1222 COVID-19 vaccine. Libraries were prepared by immunoSEQ multiplex PCR; TCRdb keeps only in-frame clonotypes and omits some of them. Seen here are about 67,000 clones, approximately 83% observed once, and the top ten hold 6.5%. Study findings and constraints: There were mostly white British donors and more females than males, and clonal diversity was possibly underestimated.

The specimen comprised peripheral blood, sampled 28 days after the second AZD1222 dose. The chain joins TRBV19 to TRBJ1-4; D remains unclear. This sequence was found in an adult who received the AZD1222 COVID-19 vaccine. The chain's CDR3 is CASMSRFATNEKLFF. The CDR3 coding sequence is TGTGCCAGTATGTCCAGGTTTGCAACTAATGAAAAACTGTTTTTT.